The 18 T cell receptor beta chains in this list originate from one sample, sequenced in a study of blood T cell repertoires in COVID-19. The table came from immunoSEQ multiplex PCR; TCRdb's copy has only in-frame clones and leaves some out. The data show approximately 130,000 clones, approximately 87% seen once. The sequencing input was peripheral blood. These receptor sequences come from a woman between 50 and 59 years old with acute or convalescent COVID-19.

The genes are TRBV7-2 and TRBJ2-7; TRBD1 matches at 7 bases. Trimming cost V 0 bases and J 5 bases; bases outside gene matches: 4. The CDR3 has 14 residues. From germline, CDR1 is SGHTA and CDR2 FQGNSA. CDR3: CASSLALTGDEQYF. The CDR3 DNA is TGTGCCAGCAGCTTAGCGCTAACAGGGGACGAGCAGTACTTC.

The J gene is TRBJ1-5, the V gene TRBV7-2, with a possible D match to TRBD1 (6 bases). The CDR3 has 16 residues. Germline values: CDR1 SGHTA, CDR2 FQGNSA. V was pared by 0 bases and J by 6 bases, with 15 bases between. The CDR3 region has the DNA TGTGCCAGCAGCTTAGCGGCCGGGGGGCTAGTTCAGCCCCAGCATTTT. This sequence encodes CASSLAAGGLVQPQHF. The whole variable domain, filled in from reference TRBV7-2 and TRBJ1-5, reads GAGVSQSPSNKVTEKGKDVELRCDPISGHTALYWYRQSLGQGLEFLIYFQGNSAPDKSGLPSDRFSAERTGGSVSTLTIQRTQQEDSAVYLCASSLAAGGLVQPQHFGDGTRLSIL.

This clone was detected only once. The CDR3 DNA reads TGTGCCAGCAGCTCTAGGACAGGGGATCAGCCCCAGCATTTT. Its protein product is CASSSRTGDQPQHF. The chain recombines TRBV5-5 with TRBJ1-5; 9 nucleotides match TRBD1. The J segment lost 5 bases and the V segment lost 3 bases, leaving 3 bases of the junction unmatched. CDR1 and CDR2 from the germline V gene are SGHKS and YYEKEE (reference sequence). This CDR3 is 14 amino acids long.

The V and J genes are TRBV10-2 and TRBJ1-1; the D gene is possibly TRBD1 (6 bases). CDR3 length equals 15 residues. CDR1 is WSHSY, CDR2 SAAADI, per germline. Trimming took off 6 bases at V and 1 base at J, with 15 bases between the two ends. The CDR3 is CASRRDILKNTEAFF. The CDR3 DNA is TGCGCCAGCAGGAGGGACATCCTAAAGAACACTGAAGCTTTCTTT.

V usage is TRBV5-8 and J usage is TRBJ2-1, with TRBD1 identical over 10 bases. CDR1 is SGHTS, CDR2 YDEGEE, per germline. The V gene end was trimmed by 9 bases and the J gene end by 1 base; junction bases not matched to a gene: 7. This CDR3 has 15 amino acids. The CDR3 nucleotides read TGTGCCATTTCTTTGGGACAGGGGTCCTACAATGAGCAGTTCTTC. Protein sequence: CAISLGQGSYNEQFF.

The chain combines TRBV5-1 with TRBJ2-7; D might be TRBD1 (7 bases). In germline, CDR1 is SGHRS, CDR2 YFSETQ. Trimming removed 1 base at V and 7 bases at J, with 21 bases between. This CDR3 comprises 16 residues. In nucleotides, the CDR3 is TGCGCCAGCAGCTTGACGCGGACAGGATGGGCGGGAGAGCAGTACTTC. Translated, it gives CASSLTRTGWAGEQYF.

The chain recombines TRBV9 with TRBJ1-1; 7 bases line up with TRBD1. Germline CDR1 SGDLS, CDR2 YYNGEE. CDR3 length equals 14 residues. V shed 2 bases, J shed 6 bases, and the junction held 7 bases outside the gene matches. CDR3 protein: CASSVVGQHPEAFF. The CDR3, as DNA: TGTGCCAGCAGCGTGGTGGGACAGCACCCTGAAGCTTTCTTT.

This rearrangement joins TRBV30 to TRBJ1-1; the match to TRBD1 covers 8 bases. The CDR3 consists of 15 residues. The V segment lost 0 bases and the J segment 0 bases; nucleotides outside the gene matches: 3. Germline V CDR1 and CDR2: GTSNPN, SVGIG (reference sequence). In DNA, the CDR3 is TGTGCCTGGAGTGTCTGGACAGGGCTGAACACTGAAGCTTTCTTT. Amino acid sequence: CAWSVWTGLNTEAFF.

The chain combines TRBV30 with TRBJ1-2, with TRBD1 as a possible D gene (5 bases). There are 13 residues in the CDR3. Deletions cut 0 bases from V and 4 bases from J, with 9 bases between. In germline, CDR1 is GTSNPN, CDR2 SVGIG (reference sequence). Here the CDR3 DNA reads TGTGCCTGGAGTGTAATGGGGCCCTATGGCTACACCTTC. It is translated as CAWSVMGPYGYTF.

The chain joins TRBV4-1 to TRBJ1-5, with D unclear. In germline, CDR1 is MGHRA, CDR2 YSYEKL. CDR3 size: 14 residues. Trimming took 1 base from V and 6 from J, leaving 10 bases between them. The CDR3 DNA reads TGCGCCAGCAGCCAAGTTACGGAGGCTCAGCCCCAGCATTTT. This sequence encodes CASSQVTEAQPQHF.

This clone was found a few times. The chain carries TRBV11-3 and TRBJ1-6; no clear D gene. The V end lost 5 bases, the J end lost 9 bases, and 11 bases lay between the germline ends. Germline V gives CDR1 SGHNT, CDR2 YENEEA. CDR3 length: 13 amino acids. The CDR3 coding sequence is TGTGCCAGCAGCCAGTCTTTGGTTTCACCCCTCCACTTT. This codes for CASSQSLVSPLHF.

This clone was picked up one time. The chain couples TRBV11-2 to TRBJ1-3, with D uncertain. Trimming shortened V by 2 bases and J by 6 bases, and 14 bases separated the two germline ends. The CDR3 is 15 residues long. Germline loops: CDR1 SGHAT, CDR2 FQNNGV. The CDR3 reads CASSLLRGTLNTIYF. The CDR3 DNA sequence: TGTGCCAGCAGCTTATTAAGAGGAACTTTAAACACCATATATTTT.

The V call is TRBV5-5, the J call TRBJ1-4; possibly TRBD1 for D (5 bases). This CDR3 contains 15 residues. Trimming left V 3 bases short and J 5 bases short, with 14 bases between. Germline CDR1 is SGHKS and CDR2 is YYEKEE (reference sequence). This CDR3 reads CASSSEGRYNEKLFF. The CDR3 DNA sequence: TGTGCCAGCAGCTCGGAGGGGAGATACAATGAAAAACTGTTTTTT. The full variable domain, in which reference TRBV5-5 and TRBJ1-4 provide the parts outside the CDR3, is DAGVTQSPTHLIKTRGQQVTLRCSPISGHKSVSWYQQVLGQGPQFIFQYYEKEERGRGNFPDRFSARQFPNYSSELNVNALLLGDSALYLCASSSEGRYNEKLFFGSGTQLSVL.

This clone was observed a few times. The rearrangement uses TRBV18 and TRBJ1-4, with 7 positions matching TRBD1. Per the germline V gene, CDR1 is KGHSH and CDR2 is LQKENI. V was clipped by 3 bases and J by 6 bases; unmatched bases: 7. The CDR3 spans 15 residues. The CDR3, as DNA: TGTGCCAGCTCACCTAGACCCGGGACAGATGAAAAACTGTTTTTT. It codes for CASSPRPGTDEKLFF.

This clone was seen a handful of times. This rearrangement joins TRBV7-2 to TRBJ1-2, with TRBD1 as a possible D gene (5 bases). V was shortened by 0 bases and J by 7 bases, with 15 bases between the two germline ends. The CDR3 spans 15 residues. Germline V gene lookup returns CDR1 SGHTA and CDR2 FQGNSA. CDR3 amino acids: CASSLALGGDVGYTF. The CDR3 DNA reads as TGTGCCAGCAGCTTAGCGCTAGGAGGGGATGTTGGCTACACCTTC.

The chain combines TRBV24-1 with TRBJ1-5; 8 bases agree with TRBD1. V lost 5 bases and J lost 7; bases outside the gene matches: 9. The CDR3 contains 15 residues. The germline V gene has CDR1 KGHDR and CDR2 SFDVKD. CDR3 coding DNA: TGTGCCACCAGTGCCCGGACAGGGATCGACCAGCCCCAGCATTTT. It is translated as CATSARTGIDQPQHF.

The chain is built from TRBV27 and TRBJ2-7; 8 positions match TRBD2. This CDR3 region has 15 residues. Trimming cost V 5 bases and J 1 base; bases outside gene matches: 7. In germline, CDR1 is MNHEY, CDR2 SMNVEV (reference sequence). For the CDR3, the DNA is TGTGCCAGCAGTCCAACTAGCGGACTTTCCTACGAGCAGTACTTC. This translates into CASSPTSGLSYEQYF.

This clone showed up just a few times. This rearrangement joins TRBV2 to TRBJ2-6, with 9 bases fitting TRBD1. Germline V gene data show CDR1 as SNHLY and CDR2 as FYNNEI. This CDR3 contains 16 residues. V gave up 7 bases and J gave up 3 bases; unmatched junction bases: 7. CDR3 nucleotides: TGTGCCAGCAAGGAACAGGGGGCGCTTGGGGCCAACGTCCTGACTTTC. Protein sequence: CASKEQGALGANVLTF. The variable domain in full, completed from reference TRBV2 and TRBJ2-6, reads EPEVTQTPSHQVTQMGQEVILRCVPISNHLYFYWYRQILGQKVEFLVSFYNNEISEKSEIFDDQFSVERPDGSNFTLKIRSTKLEDSAMYFCASKEQGALGANVLTFGAGSRLTVL.